This TCR beta chain was sequenced during a study of blood T cell repertoires in COVID-19. For the study at large: The study drew acute and convalescent COVID-19 samples from the United States, Italy and Spain. PBMCs, B-cell-depleted T cells, or T cells were the source of the cDNA or gDNA that made up the material.

V lost 4 bases and J 0 bases, leaving 9 bases between the germline ends. Germline assignment: CDR1 LNHDA and CDR2 SQIVND (reference sequence). This CDR3 has 14 amino acids. How the authors handled the data: Reference gene primer amplification gave estimated nucleated cell counts. Sequenced by immunoSEQ multiplex PCR; TCRdb stores in-frame clones only, minus some. V, J and clone size derive from that table, while D and trimming were established from the DNA sequence. The data show fewer than 85,000 clones, more than 60% seen once. This receptor was identified in a man in his 60s with acute or convalescent COVID-19. What was sequenced was peripheral blood. The chain joins TRBV19 to TRBJ1-1; TRBD1 is a possible D gene (5 bases). The chain's CDR3 is CASSRGELNTEAFF. DNA for the CDR3: TGTGCCAGTAGTAGGGGGGAGCTGAACACTGAAGCTTTCTTT.